One sample yielded the 29 T cell receptor beta chains listed below, sequenced in a study of blood T cell repertoires in COVID-19. Sequencing was performed with immunoSEQ multiplex PCR; in TCRdb, only in-frame clones are kept and a portion is missing. The sample lists roughly 97,000 clones; about 89% were seen once. Sequences were obtained from peripheral blood. These receptors were taken from a human donor in a cohort sampled during active COVID-19.

This chain links TRBV7-9 with TRBJ2-6, with D perhaps TRBD2 (5 bases). V was clipped by 4 bases and J by 0 bases, with 13 bases between them. Germline values: CDR1 SEHNR, CDR2 FQNEAQ (reference sequence). CDR3 length: 17 residues. The CDR3 here is CASSYLGLHSGANVLTF. The CDR3, as DNA: TGTGCCAGCAGCTACCTAGGACTCCACTCTGGGGCCAACGTCCTGACTTTC.

The CDR3, as DNA: TGCGCCAGCAGTGGGGGGGACTATGGCTACACCTTC. Residues: CASSGGDYGYTF. V and J are TRBV5-1 and TRBJ1-2, with a tentative D call TRBD1 (5 bases). Germline assignment: CDR1 SGHRS and CDR2 YFSETQ. CDR3 size: 12 residues. V lost 5 bases to trimming and J lost 3 bases, with 8 bases between them.

J is TRBJ2-7 and V is TRBV18, with 14 bases fitting TRBD2. Germline CDR1 is KGHSH and CDR2 is LQKENI. V gave up 2 bases and J gave up 6 bases; unmatched junction bases: 0. This CDR3 region has 14 residues. The CDR3 DNA sequence: TGTGCCAGCTCACCAGGACTAGCGGGAGGCGAGCAGTACTTC. Protein product: CASSPGLAGGEQYF.

The chain links TRBV27 to TRBJ2-7; weak D call: TRBD1 (5 bases). The CDR3 runs to 17 residues. V was clipped by 2 bases and J by 2 bases, with 19 bases between them. Germline loops: CDR1 MNHEY, CDR2 SMNVEV (reference sequence). The CDR3 bases are TGTGCCAGCAGTTTAAGGGGCTATAACCCAACGGCCTACGAGCAGTACTTC. The encoded protein is CASSLRGYNPTAYEQYF.

This chain uses TRBV27 with TRBJ2-1, with 8 bases that match TRBD2. The CDR3 covers 15 residues. Germline trimming cut 6 bases from V and 0 bases from J; bases unmatched to any gene: 4. The V gene's germline CDR1 is MNHEY and CDR2 SMNVEV (reference sequence). CDR3 region: CASRLAGSSYNEQFF. CDR3 nucleotide sequence: TGTGCCAGCAGATTAGCGGGAAGCTCCTACAATGAGCAGTTCTTC.

For this clone: The junction departs from the called germline gene at one end, perhaps through a read error. The V and J genes are TRBV7-7 and TRBJ2-1; 11 nucleotides line up with TRBD2. This CDR3 contains 15 residues. From germline, CDR1 is SSHAT and CDR2 FNYEAQ (reference sequence). The CDR3 here is CASSLSSGGADEQFF. CDR3 nucleotide sequence: TGTGCTAGCAGCTTAAGTAGCGGGGGGGCGGATGAGCAGTTCTTC.

The V gene is TRBV18, the J gene TRBJ2-5; D is unresolved. V was shortened by 6 bases and J by 2 bases, with 10 bases between the two germline ends. Germline V gene sequence: CDR1 KGHSH, CDR2 LQKENI. This CDR3 region has 13 residues. CDR3 DNA sequence: TGTGCCAGCTCGCTCAGGTTACAAGAGACCCAGTACTTC. Residues: CASSLRLQETQYF. Full variable domain (missing parts from reference TRBV18 and TRBJ2-5): NAGVMQNPRHLVRRRGQEARLRCSPMKGHSHVYWYRQLPEEGLKFMVYLQKENIIDESGMPKERFSAEFPKEGPSILRIQQVVRGDSAAYFCASSLRLQETQYFGPGTRLLVL.

The chain joins TRBV5-5 to TRBJ1-5; D perhaps matches TRBD1 (6 bases). The CDR3 has 14 residues. The germline V and J ends were trimmed by 4 bases and 3 bases, with 11 bases remaining between them. Germline V gives CDR1 SGHKS, CDR2 YYEKEE (reference sequence). Here the CDR3 reads CASSPDRHNQPQHF. The CDR3 DNA is TGTGCCAGCAGCCCCGACAGGCACAATCAGCCCCAGCATTTT.

The rearrangement joins TRBV15 to TRBJ2-7; TRBD1 matches 9 bases. Trimming removed 1 base from V and 3 bases from J; junction bases left unmatched: 4. Per the germline V gene, CDR1 is LNHNV and CDR2 is YYDKDF (reference sequence). This CDR3 comprises 15 residues. CDR3 region: CATSRARDRVYEQYF. CDR3 nucleotides: TGTGCCACCAGCAGAGCCCGGGACAGGGTCTACGAGCAGTACTTC.

This clone turned up a few times. The J gene is TRBJ2-7, the V gene TRBV2, with 7 bases matching TRBD1. The CDR3 covers 14 residues. V was clipped by 2 bases and J by 2 bases; unmatched bases: 3. Germline loops: CDR1 SNHLY, CDR2 FYNNEI. CDR3 DNA: TGTGCCAGCAGTGAACGACAGGGAACCTACGAGCAGTACTTC. Its protein product is CASSERQGTYEQYF.

This rearrangement joins TRBV5-6 to TRBJ2-3; 11 positions match TRBD2. Losses at the gene ends were 4 bases for V and 7 bases for J; bases not matched to a gene: 8. The V gene's germline CDR1 is SGHDT and CDR2 YYEEEE. This CDR3 has 15 residues. In nucleotides, the CDR3 is TGTGCCAGCAGCACACTAGCGGGAGATCAGTATACGCAGTATTTT. It yields the protein CASSTLAGDQYTQYF.

Here the CDR3 DNA reads TGTGCCAGCAGATCCATTTGGGCCTCCAACACTGAAGCTTTCTTT. It encodes CASRSIWASNTEAFF. The rearrangement joins TRBV28 to TRBJ1-1; D gene uncertain. Germline V lookup: CDR1 MDHEN, CDR2 SYDVKM. V was clipped by 6 bases and J by 2 bases, with 16 bases between them. This CDR3 region has 15 residues.

The chain employs TRBV11-2 and TRBJ2-7; possibly TRBD1 for D (5 bases). Germline CDR1 is SGHAT and CDR2 is FQNNGV. The CDR3 is 15 residues long. Trimming stripped 0 bases from V and 3 bases from J, with 12 bases between. The CDR3 DNA is TGTGCCAGCAGCTTAGATTGGACATCAATCTACGAGCAGTACTTC. Its protein product is CASSLDWTSIYEQYF.

This clone has only a few counts. The chain couples TRBV27 to TRBJ2-7; TRBD1 is a possible D gene (6 bases). CDR3 length: 14 residues. Trimming stripped 4 bases from V and 5 bases from J, with 15 bases between. Germline V CDR1 and CDR2: MNHEY, SMNVEV (reference sequence). The CDR3 reads CASSSFTGRDEQYF. The CDR3 nucleotides read TGTGCCAGCAGTTCATTTACAGGGCGCGACGAGCAGTACTTC.

This chain links TRBV4-3 with TRBJ2-7; D is possibly TRBD1 (6 bases). This CDR3 comprises 16 residues. From germline, CDR1 is LGHNA and CDR2 YSLEER. The germline V and J ends were trimmed by 0 bases and 2 bases, with 14 bases remaining between them. CDR3 in DNA: TGCGCCAGCAGCCAAGATAAGGCCGGGGACACCTACGAGCAGTACTTC. It encodes CASSQDKAGDTYEQYF.

J is TRBJ2-3 and V is TRBV5-8; no clear D. The V gene lost 8 bases and the J gene lost 4 bases, with 5 bases spanning the gap. The CDR3 has 10 amino acids. Germline V gene sequence: CDR1 SGHTS, CDR2 YDEGEE. This CDR3 is CASRADTQYF. In nucleotides, the CDR3 is TGTGCCAGTCGAGCAGATACGCAGTATTTT.

The chain combines TRBV5-1 with TRBJ1-2, with a weak D call TRBD1 (6 bases). CDR1 and CDR2 (germline): SGHRS, YFSETQ. The CDR3 is made up of 14 amino acids. V was cut by 3 bases and J by 4 bases, with 13 bases left in between. The CDR3 DNA reads TGCGCCAGCAGCTGGGGGCAGGGGATCTATGGCTACACCTTC. Translating it yields CASSWGQGIYGYTF.

V gene TRBV3-1 (or the pseudogene TRBV3-2) combines with J gene TRBJ1-4, with D hard to call. Trimming cost V 4 bases and J 6 bases, with 18 bases left between them. Germline V gene lookup returns CDR1 LGHDT and CDR2 YNNKEL (reference sequence). This CDR3 has 16 residues. The CDR3 is CASSRKGAGVDEKLFF. The CDR3 nucleotides read TGTGCCAGCAGCCGCAAGGGAGCAGGCGTGGATGAAAAACTGTTTTTT.

The chain has TRBV10-3 and TRBJ1-1, with TRBD1 matching 8 bases. J lost 5 bases, V lost 7 bases, and 15 bases had no gene match. The CDR3 is 16 residues long. Germline CDR1 ENHRY, CDR2 SYGVKD. The CDR3 coding sequence is TGTGCCATCACCGGAACTTTCGGACAGGGTTTGACTGAAGCTTTCTTT. This encodes CAITGTFGQGLTEAFF.

CDR3 residues: CASSLLAGPAGELFF. As DNA, the CDR3 is TGCGCCAGCAGCTTGCTGGCGGGACCGGCCGGGGAGCTGTTTTTT. This chain joins TRBV5-1 and TRBJ2-2; a possible D gene is TRBD2 (6 bases). The CDR3 contains 15 residues. Trimming stripped 1 base from V and 6 bases from J, with 13 bases between. Germline lookup yields CDR1 SGHRS and CDR2 YFSETQ.

The genes are TRBV5-4 and TRBJ2-7, with D possibly being TRBD1 (5 bases). The CDR3 spans 15 residues. Trimming left V 0 bases short and J 2 bases short, with 12 bases between. CDR1 and CDR2 (germline): SGHNT, YYREEE (reference sequence). CDR3 DNA: TGTGCCAGCAGCTTGGGACAAGGGGCTGCCTACGAGCAGTACTTC. This codes for CASSLGQGAAYEQYF. Drawing the rest from reference TRBV5-4 and TRBJ2-7, the complete variable domain is ETGVTQSPTHLIKTRGQQVTLRCSSQSGHNTVSWYQQALGQGPQFIFQYYREEENGRGNFPPRFSGLQFPNYSSELNVNALELDDSALYLCASSLGQGAAYEQYFGPGTRLTVT.

The J gene is TRBJ1-5, the V gene TRBV20-1, with no clear D. Germline CDR1 reads DFQATT; CDR2 reads SNEGSKA (reference sequence). The V and J ends lost 5 bases and 7 bases respectively, with 9 bases between them. The CDR3 is 11 amino acids. The CDR3 DNA reads as TGCAGTGCTGGGGAGAGCCAGCCCCAGCATTTT. This translates into CSAGESQPQHF.

V is TRBV10-3 and J is TRBJ2-7; TRBD1 agrees at 7 bases. In germline, CDR1 is ENHRY, CDR2 SYGVKD. Trimming took 6 bases from V and 2 from J; bases not matched to a gene: 7. This CDR3 is built from 14 residues. The CDR3 DNA is TGTGCCATCAGCCCCGGGACAGAGGCCTACGAGCAGTACTTC. Translating gives CAISPGTEAYEQYF.

The V gene is TRBV7-9, the J gene TRBJ1-2, with 7 bases lining up with TRBD1. Germline CDR1 and CDR2: SEHNR and FQNEAQ (reference sequence). V was clipped by 3 bases and J by 4 bases; unmatched bases: 8. This CDR3 spans 15 amino acids. CDR3: CASSFGDSNPYGYTF. CDR3 nucleotides: TGTGCCAGCAGCTTCGGGGACAGTAATCCCTATGGCTACACCTTC.

The genes are TRBV28 and TRBJ1-5; D is ambiguous. CDR1 and CDR2 (germline): MDHEN, SYDVKM. V shed 3 bases and J shed 0 bases, with 9 bases lying between them. The CDR3 is 15 amino acids. The CDR3 here is CASSFRDYSNQPQHF. The CDR3 nucleotides read TGTGCCAGCAGTTTTCGGGATTATAGCAATCAGCCCCAGCATTTT.

V gene TRBV5-4 combines with J gene TRBJ2-7; D might be TRBD2 (6 bases). Germline V lookup: CDR1 SGHNT, CDR2 YYREEE (reference sequence). V was trimmed by 2 bases and J by 4 bases, leaving 13 bases between them. The CDR3 extends over 14 amino acids. DNA for the CDR3: TGTGCCAGCAGCTTTAACGGGGGTCTTTACGAGCAGTACTTC. Translation: CASSFNGGLYEQYF. Looking up the rest from reference TRBV5-4 and TRBJ2-7 gives the full variable domain: ETGVTQSPTHLIKTRGQQVTLRCSSQSGHNTVSWYQQALGQGPQFIFQYYREEENGRGNFPPRFSGLQFPNYSSELNVNALELDDSALYLCASSFNGGLYEQYFGPGTRLTVT.

The genes are TRBV7-9 and TRBJ1-1; tentative D call: TRBD1 (5 bases). V dropped 5 bases and J dropped 2 bases, with 15 bases sitting between them. This CDR3 has 15 residues. Per germline, CDR1 SEHNR and CDR2 FQNEAQ (reference sequence). CDR3 sequence: CASSPNGGLNTEAFF. The CDR3 DNA sequence: TGTGCCAGCAGCCCGAACGGGGGTCTAAACACTGAAGCTTTCTTT.

In its sample, this clone was seen once. The chain carries TRBV7-6 and TRBJ1-3; D unresolved. CDR1 and CDR2 (germline): SGHVS, FNYEAQ. The CDR3 has 16 residues. V lost 5 bases, J lost 0 bases, and 14 bases lay in between. CDR3 in DNA: TGTGCCAGCAGCCCTGTTGGCGGCAGCTCTGGAAACACCATATATTTT. It codes for CASSPVGGSSGNTIYF.

The rearrangement links TRBV12-3 or TRBV12-4 to TRBJ1-2; 8 bases agree with TRBD1. This CDR3 contains 13 residues. The V and J ends lost 6 bases and 8 bases, in that order; junction bases with no gene match: 8. The CDR3 nucleotides are TGTGCCAGCAGAGCAGGGGGCTCGGGGGGCTACACCTTC. Protein: CASRAGGSGGYTF.